Each of the 3 T cell receptor beta chains below was sequenced from the same sample in a study of beta chain features in type 1 diabetes. Sequencing targeted expressed TCRB transcripts, as all isolated RNA had been reverse transcribed. Using immunoSEQ multiplex PCR, the repertoire was profiled, and TCRdb retains in-frame clones only, with some absent. Here the sample spans almost 350,000 clones, less than 9.5% being singletons. Sequencing input: central memory CD4+ T cells from blood. These TCRs come from a woman in her late teens or twenties in good health.

The chain combines TRBV5-1 with TRBJ2-2; TRBD1 agrees at 10 bases. This CDR3 is 15 amino acids long. Germline-derived CDR1 and CDR2 are SGHRS and YFSETQ. V trimming: 4 bases; J trimming: 6 bases; junction bases outside the gene matches: 6. Written as DNA, the CDR3 is TGCGCCAGCAGCGGGTCCGGGACAGGGGCCGGGGAGCTGTTTTTT. Protein: CASSGSGTGAGELFF. The whole variable domain, filled in from reference TRBV5-1 and TRBJ2-2, reads KAGVTQTPRYLIKTRGQQVTLSCSPISGHRSVSWYQQTPGQGLQFLFEYFSETQRNKGNFPGRFSGRQFSNSRSEMNVSTLELGDSALYLCASSGSGTGAGELFFGEGSRLTVL.

The chain is built from TRBV7-2 and TRBJ2-7; the match to TRBD2 covers 8 bases. This CDR3 spans 16 amino acids. Trimming at V came to 1 base and at J to 2 bases, leaving 7 bases not matched to a gene. Germline V gene lookup returns CDR1 SGHTA and CDR2 FQGNSA. The CDR3 nucleotides read TGTGCCAGCAGCTTAGATGGCGGGACTAGGGCCTACGAGCAGTACTTC. Amino acids: CASSLDGGTRAYEQYF.

About this clone itself: Distinct nucleotide sequences in the sample also encode this CDR3. The V and J genes are TRBV18 and TRBJ2-3; 12 bases line up with TRBD2. V gave up 5 bases and J gave up 1 base; unmatched junction bases: 1. Germline assignment: CDR1 KGHSH and CDR2 LQKENI. CDR3 length: 15 amino acids. The CDR3 DNA sequence: TGTGCCAGCTCAAGACTAGCGGGAGGCACAGATACGCAGTATTTT. Translating it yields CASSRLAGGTDTQYF.